This TCR beta chain emerged from a study of identical twins. TCRdb itself ran the 5' RACE reads through MiXCR, one entry per CDR3 protein. The sample carries fewer than 650,000 distinct CDR3 sequences, 9.6% recorded once. Germline V gene sequence: CDR1 SQVTM, CDR2 ANQGSEA. V shed 7 bases and J 2 bases; nucleotides not matched to a gene: 10. The CDR3 is made up of 17 amino acids. This sample was shared with a second study, whose subject was yellow fever vaccine responses in identical twins.

This clonotype was obtained from a woman aged 18-29 years in good health. The sequenced sample consisted of PBMCs. V is TRBV29-1 and J is TRBJ2-1; 14 bases are a match to TRBD2. In DNA form, the CDR3 reads TGCAGCGCCCTCGGGACTAGCGGGAGATGGGCCTACAATGAGCAGTTCTTC. Translated, it gives CSALGTSGRWAYNEQFF.